Below, 26 T cell receptor beta chains from the same sample are listed, as sequenced in a study of T cell responses to AZD1222 COVID-19 vaccine. Sequencing was performed with immunoSEQ multiplex PCR; in TCRdb, only in-frame clones are kept and a portion is missing. The table includes 60,000 to 85,000 clones, about nine tenths detected once. The input for sequencing was peripheral blood, taken 28 days after the second AZD1222 dose. All receptors derive from an adult who received the AZD1222 COVID-19 vaccine.

The V call is TRBV25-1, the J call TRBJ2-2; TRBD2 agrees at 11 bases. The CDR3 contains 15 residues. The ends lost 8 bases at V and 3 bases at J; junction bases unmatched: 5. CDR1 MGHDK and CDR2 SYGVNS come from the germline V gene. CDR3 sequence (DNA): TGTGCCAGCCGCGGGACTAGCGGACACACCGGGGAGCTGTTTTTT. This gives the protein CASRGTSGHTGELFF.

The chain recombines TRBV4-2 with TRBJ1-2; no clear D gene. The CDR3 is 16 amino acids. Germline V CDR1 and CDR2: LGHNA, YNFKEQ. The V gene lost 0 bases and the J gene lost 1 base, with 12 bases spanning the gap. CDR3: CASSQDLTRDNYGYTF. CDR3 sequence (DNA): TGTGCCAGCAGCCAAGATCTTACACGAGATAACTATGGCTACACCTTC.

This chain joins TRBV29-1 and TRBJ1-3; D is undetermined. Deletions cut 2 bases from V and 4 bases from J, with 3 bases between. This CDR3 has 11 residues. Germline CDR1 SQVTM, CDR2 ANQGSEA. This CDR3 reads CSVESGNTIYF. The CDR3 nucleotides are TGCAGCGTTGAATCCGGAAACACCATATATTTT.

The chain recombines TRBV11-1 with TRBJ1-2; no reliable D call. V was cut by 3 bases and J by 8 bases, with 16 bases left in between. The length of the CDR3 is 14 residues. Germline CDR1 and CDR2: SGHAT and FQDESV (reference sequence). CDR3: CASSFRGNKDGYTF. CDR3 sequence (DNA): TGTGCCAGCAGCTTCCGAGGGAATAAGGACGGCTACACCTTC.

The J gene is TRBJ2-7, the V gene TRBV12-5; D is perhaps TRBD1 (5 bases). V was clipped by 7 bases and J by 2 bases, with 15 bases between them. This CDR3 has 14 amino acids. CDR1 is LGHNT, CDR2 FRNRAP, per germline. CDR3 nucleotides: TGTGCTAGTGTCCCGATTGGGGCCCCCTACGAGCAGTACTTC. As protein: CASVPIGAPYEQYF.

The chain carries TRBV30 and TRBJ1-1; possibly TRBD1 for D (5 bases). The CDR3 loop spans 12 amino acids. Germline V gene sequence: CDR1 GTSNPN, CDR2 SVGIG (reference sequence). Trimming pared 4 bases from V and 5 bases from J, leaving 11 bases between. CDR3 region: CAWTLGGTEAFF. In nucleotides, the CDR3 is TGTGCCTGGACCCTGGGGGGAACTGAAGCTTTCTTT.

This clone has a single count. The genes are TRBV28 and TRBJ1-1; D unresolved. CDR1 and CDR2 (germline): MDHEN, SYDVKM. The V gene lost 5 bases and the J gene lost 6 bases, with 16 bases spanning the gap. The CDR3 sequence is 14 residues long. As DNA, the CDR3 is TGTGCCAGCAGTGGGTGGAGAGAAAAGGCTGAAGCTTTCTTT. It yields the protein CASSGWREKAEAFF. The full variable domain, in which reference TRBV28 and TRBJ1-1 provide the parts outside the CDR3, is DVKVTQSSRYLVKRTGEKVFLECVQDMDHENMFWYRQDPGLGLRLIYFSYDVKMKEKGDIPEGYSVSREKKERFSLILESASTNQTSMYLCASSGWREKAEAFFGQGTRLTVV.

The chain links TRBV28 to TRBJ1-2, with no clear D. This CDR3 has 14 residues. Trimming took 6 bases from V and 4 from J, leaving 15 bases between them. Per germline, CDR1 MDHEN and CDR2 SYDVKM. CDR3: CASSSWVPGYGYTF. In DNA, the CDR3 is TGTGCCAGCAGCTCATGGGTCCCTGGCTATGGCTACACCTTC.

The genes are TRBV30 and TRBJ1-3, with 7 bases that match TRBD1. This CDR3 is built from 16 residues. Trimming cost V 8 bases and J 7 bases; bases outside gene matches: 20. CDR1 and CDR2 from the germline V gene are GTSNPN and SVGIG (reference sequence). The CDR3 loop reads CAHQGGPTSVFNTIYF. In DNA form, the CDR3 reads TGTGCCCACCAGGGGGGCCCAACCTCGGTCTTCAACACCATATATTTT.

This chain uses TRBV30 with TRBJ1-3; D may be TRBD1 (5 bases). The CDR3 spans 14 residues. V was clipped by 1 base and J by 0 bases, with 7 bases between them. Germline lookup yields CDR1 GTSNPN and CDR2 SVGIG (reference sequence). In DNA, the CDR3 is TGTGCCTGGAGTGGGGGCAGCTCTGGAAACACCATATATTTT. Its translation: CAWSGGSSGNTIYF.

As DNA, the CDR3 is TGTGCCAGTAGTAGCCAGTACCTCGGGGAGAACACTGAAGCTTTCTTT. Encoded protein: CASSSQYLGENTEAFF. The V gene is TRBV19, the J gene TRBJ1-1, with D unresolved. The length of the CDR3 is 16 residues. Germline values: CDR1 LNHDA, CDR2 SQIVND (reference sequence). Trimming removed 4 bases at V and 1 base at J, with 16 bases between.

This clone was detected once. The chain is built from TRBV10-3 and TRBJ2-5; 7 positions match TRBD2. In germline, CDR1 is ENHRY, CDR2 SYGVKD. J gave up 3 bases and V 10 bases, and 8 bases lay outside the gene matches. This CDR3 comprises 13 residues. The CDR3 sequence: CATSPSGEETQYF. Written as DNA, the CDR3 is TGTGCCACCTCACCTAGCGGAGAAGAGACCCAGTACTTC.

The chain recombines TRBV7-2 with TRBJ1-2; TRBD1 matches 7 bases. The J segment lost 7 bases and the V segment lost 3 bases, leaving 14 bases of the junction unmatched. Germline V gives CDR1 SGHTA, CDR2 FQGNSA. The CDR3 extends over 16 amino acids. Here the CDR3 reads CASSLPATGLYFGYTF. The DNA for the CDR3 is TGTGCCAGCAGCTTGCCAGCGACAGGGTTATATTTTGGCTACACCTTC. The whole variable domain, remainder taken from reference TRBV7-2 and TRBJ1-2, is GAGVSQSPSNKVTEKGKDVELRCDPISGHTALYWYRQSLGQGLEFLIYFQGNSAPDKSGLPSDRFSAERTGGSVSTLTIQRTQQEDSAVYLCASSLPATGLYFGYTFGSGTRLTVV.

The gene calls are TRBV6-2 or TRBV6-3 and TRBJ1-1; 7 positions match TRBD1. The germline V gene encodes CDR1 MNHEY and CDR2 SVGEGT. The CDR3 sequence is 15 residues long. After removal of 5 bases from V and 5 bases from J, the junction contained 11 bases not matched to a gene. CDR3 protein: CASSARQGVMTEAFF. As DNA, the CDR3 is TGTGCCAGCAGTGCCCGACAGGGAGTCATGACTGAAGCTTTCTTT.

The rearrangement joins TRBV19 to TRBJ1-4; D is undetermined. V lost 2 bases and J lost 0, with 10 bases in between. Germline loops: CDR1 LNHDA, CDR2 SQIVND (reference sequence). The CDR3 totals 16 residues. The CDR3 DNA reads TGTGCCAGTAGTATACCGGCGGGGTCAACTAATGAAAAACTGTTTTTT. Translated: CASSIPAGSTNEKLFF.

The chain uses TRBV13 and TRBJ1-3, with D tentatively TRBD1 (6 bases). This CDR3 region has 15 residues. Trimming took 3 bases from V and 0 from J, leaving 9 bases between them. Germline V gene sequence: CDR1 PRHDT, CDR2 FYEKMQ (reference sequence). The CDR3 spells CASSLRQVSGNTIYF. CDR3 DNA sequence: TGTGCCAGCAGCTTGAGACAGGTCTCTGGAAACACCATATATTTT. The entire variable domain, with the rest obtained from reference TRBV13 and TRBJ1-3, is as follows: AAGVIQSPRHLIKEKRETATLKCYPIPRHDTVYWYQQGPGQDPQFLISFYEKMQSDKGSIPDRFSAQQFSDYHSELNMSSLELGDSALYFCASSLRQVSGNTIYFGEGSWLTVV.

V gene TRBV7-2 combines with J gene TRBJ1-1, with TRBD1 identical over 7 bases. The germline gives CDR1 SGHTA, CDR2 FQGNSA. There are 15 residues in the CDR3. Trimming cost V 5 bases and J 1 base; bases outside gene matches: 7. Here the CDR3 reads CASSTLGTANTEAFF. CDR3 DNA: TGTGCCAGCAGCACCCTCGGGACAGCGAACACTGAAGCTTTCTTT.

V and J are TRBV3-1 (or the pseudogene TRBV3-2) and TRBJ1-1; a weak D match, TRBD1 (5 bases). The CDR3 is 13 amino acids. V was clipped by 0 bases and J by 10 bases, with 12 bases between them. CDR1 is LGHDT, CDR2 YNNKEL, per germline (reference sequence). CDR3 region: CASSQERRGGAFF. The DNA of the CDR3 is TGTGCCAGCAGCCAAGAAAGGAGGGGAGGAGCTTTCTTT.

V gene TRBV7-2 combines with J gene TRBJ1-6; 9 positions agree with TRBD1. This CDR3 region has 16 residues. J lost 10 bases, V lost 1 base, and 8 bases had no gene match. From germline, CDR1 is SGHTA and CDR2 FQGNSA. CDR3 loop: CASSLDGTGLGSPLHF. The CDR3 nucleotides read TGTGCCAGCAGCTTAGACGGGACAGGGCTAGGATCACCCCTCCACTTT. Variable domain in full (rest from reference TRBV7-2 and TRBJ1-6): GAGVSQSPSNKVTEKGKDVELRCDPISGHTALYWYRQSLGQGLEFLIYFQGNSAPDKSGLPSDRFSAERTGGSVSTLTIQRTQQEDSAVYLCASSLDGTGLGSPLHFGNGTRLTVT.

This chain joins TRBV5-1 and TRBJ1-1; unclear D gene. Germline V lookup: CDR1 SGHRS, CDR2 YFSETQ. V was trimmed by 1 base and J by 0 bases, leaving 7 bases between them. The CDR3 covers 14 residues. CDR3: CASSLTALNTEAFF. CDR3 in DNA: TGCGCCAGCAGCTTGACAGCACTGAACACTGAAGCTTTCTTT.

The chain recombines TRBV7-8 with TRBJ2-2, with TRBD1 matching over 9 bases. The CDR3 is made up of 14 amino acids. Looked up from germline, CDR1 is SGHVS and CDR2 is FQNEAQ. The V gene end was trimmed by 8 bases and the J gene end by 7 bases; junction bases not matched to a gene: 8. CDR3 bases: TGTGCCAGCGGAGCACAGGGGGCTGGCGGGGAGCTGTTTTTT. Translating it yields CASGAQGAGGELFF.

The chain recombines TRBV4-1 with TRBJ2-7, with 8 bases fitting TRBD2. The V segment lost 0 bases and the J segment 2 bases; nucleotides outside the gene matches: 9. Per germline, CDR1 MGHRA and CDR2 YSYEKL. The CDR3 length is 17 residues. The CDR3 DNA reads TGCGCCAGCAGCCAAGAGCCGGGGGGGCTCAGGACCTACGAGCAGTACTTC. Its translation: CASSQEPGGLRTYEQYF.

The chain is built from TRBV19 and TRBJ1-2; a weak D match, TRBD1 (6 bases). The CDR3 extends over 13 amino acids. Trimming removed 3 bases at V and 4 bases at J, with 9 bases between. Germline CDR1 LNHDA, CDR2 SQIVND (reference sequence). CDR3 region: CASSIGQIYGYTF. The CDR3, as DNA: TGTGCCAGTAGTATCGGACAGATCTATGGCTACACCTTC. The full variable domain, with the rest looked up from reference TRBV19 and TRBJ1-2, is DGGITQSPKYLFRKEGQNVTLSCEQNLNHDAMYWYRQDPGQGLRLIYYSQIVNDFQKGDIAEGYSVSREKKESFPLTVTSAQKNPTAFYLCASSIGQIYGYTFGSGTRLTVV.

The rearrangement uses TRBV7-2 and TRBJ2-5; D remains unclear. The CDR3 has 14 amino acids. The V end was cut by 3 bases, the J end by 5 bases, with 13 bases between. CDR1 and CDR2 from the germline V gene are SGHTA and FQGNSA. The CDR3 region has the DNA TGTGCCAGCAGCTTTGAGATATCGGGTGAGACCCAGTACTTC. This translates into CASSFEISGETQYF.

This clone was observed a handful of times. This chain joins TRBV10-2 and TRBJ2-5; no clear D. CDR3 length: 15 residues. Trimming cost V 7 bases and J 5 bases, with 20 bases left between them. Germline V gives CDR1 WSHSY, CDR2 SAAADI. Here the CDR3 reads CASKVETSSRETQYF. In DNA form, the CDR3 reads TGCGCCAGCAAGGTGGAGACTTCCTCCAGGGAGACCCAGTACTTC.

This clone came up many times. V and J are TRBV29-1 and TRBJ2-7, with TRBD2 identical over 8 bases. CDR1 and CDR2 (germline): SQVTM, ANQGSEA. CDR3 length: 14 residues. The junction had 4 bases not matched to a gene; V was cut back by 1 base and J by 2 bases. The CDR3 spells CSVEVSGGAYEQYF. For the CDR3, the DNA is TGCAGCGTTGAAGTGTCCGGGGGGGCCTACGAGCAGTACTTC.